The T cell receptor beta chain under discussion was sequenced for a study of long-term antiretroviral therapy in people with HIV. United States facilities provided treatment to all participants with HIV. The authors ran the immunoSEQ assay, v3.0, at survey level. Here immunoSEQ multiplex PCR was the method, and the copy in TCRdb shows in-frame clones only, minus some. The sample lists roughly 32,000 clones, roughly 85% occurring once. The CDR3 consists of 13 residues. CDR1 and CDR2 (germline): SGHNT, YYREEE (reference sequence). V gave up 5 bases and J gave up 0 bases, with 9 bases separating them. The sample here was unsorted PBMCs, taken approximately 3.3 years after starting antiretroviral therapy. The sequence was collected from a man aged 18 to 30 with HIV. This chain connects TRBV5-4 to TRBJ2-7; D not certain. Here the CDR3 reads CASSFGVSYEQYF. The CDR3 nucleotides read TGTGCCAGCAGTTTTGGGGTCTCCTACGAGCAGTACTTC.